These 27 T cell receptor beta chains share one sample of origin, sequenced in a study of T cells in Graves' hyperthyroidism and ophthalmopathy. Researchers took RNA transcripts and amplified the TCR beta CDR3 regions from them. First-round RT-PCR with HTBI primers amplified the TCR CDR3 region. TCRdb processed the multiplex PCR reads anew with MiXCR; each CDR3 protein has one entry. Here the sample spans about 370,000 distinct CDR3 sequences, roughly 15% being singletons. Source material: blood. The receptors were sampled from a woman aged 55-69 years with Graves' ophthalmopathy.

This clonotype was seen repeatedly, ten times or more. The chain joins TRBV5-1 to TRBJ2-1, with TRBD1 as a possible D gene (6 bases). This CDR3 has 13 amino acids. From germline, CDR1 is SGHRS and CDR2 YFSETQ. Trimming pared 4 bases from V and 5 bases from J, leaving 10 bases between. The CDR3 protein is CASSMGHNNEQFF. As DNA, the CDR3 is TGCGCCAGCAGCATGGGACACAACAATGAGCAGTTCTTC.

Many counts were recorded for this clonotype. V gene TRBV24-1 combines with J gene TRBJ2-3; maybe TRBD2 (6 bases). The CDR3 length is 14 residues. Per the germline V gene, CDR1 is KGHDR and CDR2 is SFDVKD. The V end was cut by 3 bases, the J end by 5 bases, with 11 bases between. CDR3: CATSDARGGDTQYF. The CDR3 DNA sequence: TGTGCCACCAGTGATGCTCGGGGAGGAGATACGCAGTATTTT.

In this sample, this clonotype turned up a few times. The genes are TRBV20-1 and TRBJ2-1; D gene uncertain. Trimming took off 1 base at V and 2 bases at J, with 6 bases between the two ends. Per germline, CDR1 DFQATT and CDR2 SNEGSKA (reference sequence). The CDR3 is 13 residues long. CDR3 amino acids: CSARGSAYNEQFF. The CDR3, as DNA: TGCAGTGCTAGAGGCAGCGCCTACAATGAGCAGTTCTTC.

This clonotype has at least ten counts. This chain uses TRBV2 with TRBJ2-5; D is unresolved. Trimming removed 7 bases from V and 5 bases from J, with 8 bases in between. This CDR3 region has 11 residues. Per the germline V gene, CDR1 is SNHLY and CDR2 is FYNNEI. As DNA, the CDR3 is TGTGCCAGCAATGTGGGTGAGACCCAGTACTTC. Translation: CASNVGETQYF.

The chain carries TRBV10-3 and TRBJ1-1, with D perhaps TRBD1 (6 bases). Trimming cost V 10 bases and J 1 base, with 22 bases left between them. From germline, CDR1 is ENHRY and CDR2 SYGVKD. The length of the CDR3 is 16 residues. The CDR3 region is CASSRDSGTPNTEAFF. The CDR3 nucleotides read TGTGCCAGCTCACGCGACTCCGGGACACCGAACACTGAAGCTTTCTTT.

This clonotype was counted a few times. The chain employs TRBV28 and TRBJ2-6; D perhaps matches TRBD2 (5 bases). The germline V gene encodes CDR1 MDHEN and CDR2 SYDVKM. There are 15 residues in the CDR3. V was pared by 6 bases and J by 4 bases, with 13 bases between. The CDR3 reads CASSSGPGGANVLTF. The CDR3, as DNA: TGTGCCAGCAGCTCTGGCCCGGGAGGGGCCAACGTCCTGACTTTC. The full variable domain, in which reference TRBV28 and TRBJ2-6 provide the parts outside the CDR3, is DVKVTQSSRYLVKRTGEKVFLECVQDMDHENMFWYRQDPGLGLRLIYFSYDVKMKEKGDIPEGYSVSREKKERFSLILESASTNQTSMYLCASSSGPGGANVLTFGAGSRLTVL.

This clonotype was counted many times. This chain connects TRBV6-2 or TRBV6-3 to TRBJ2-6; unclear D gene. The CDR3 is 16 amino acids. Per germline, CDR1 MNHEY and CDR2 SVGEGT. Trimming took 5 bases from V and 0 from J, leaving 11 bases between them. CDR3 region: CASSLYISSGANVLTF. CDR3 nucleotide sequence: TGTGCCAGCAGTCTATACATCAGCTCTGGGGCCAACGTCCTGACTTTC.

This clonotype was found many times. One junction end disagrees with the germline gene, perhaps due to a read error. The chain uses TRBV5-8 and TRBJ2-5; 14 nucleotides match TRBD2. CDR1 and CDR2 from the germline V gene are SGHTS and YDEGEE. CDR3 length equals 15 residues. CDR3 nucleotides: TGTGCCAGCAGGTTGGGACTAGCGGGAGTAGAGACCCAGTACTTC. Translated: CASRLGLAGVETQYF.

This chain uses TRBV7-3 with TRBJ2-6, with 8 bases lining up with TRBD1. J lost 2 bases, V lost 5 bases, and 5 bases had no gene match. Per germline, CDR1 SGHTA and CDR2 FQGTGA. This CDR3 is 16 amino acids long. CDR3 sequence reads: CASSPTTGAGANVLTF. CDR3 DNA sequence: TGTGCCAGCAGCCCAACGACAGGGGCTGGGGCCAACGTCCTGACTTTC.

This clonotype was seen ten or more times. The chain links TRBV2 to TRBJ2-7; D is uncertain. Germline loops: CDR1 SNHLY, CDR2 FYNNEI. V dropped 7 bases and J dropped 6 bases, with 13 bases sitting between them. CDR3 length: 12 amino acids. The CDR3 region is CASKRLNVEQYF. The CDR3 DNA reads as TGTGCCAGCAAACGGCTTAACGTCGAGCAGTACTTC.

This clonotype has a count of ten or more. The rearrangement joins TRBV3-1 to TRBJ2-3; TRBD2 matches at 7 bases. CDR3 length equals 15 residues. Germline assignment: CDR1 LGHDT and CDR2 YNNKEL (reference sequence). Germline trimming cut 4 bases from V and 3 bases from J; bases unmatched to any gene: 7. The CDR3 loop reads CASSPAGPGTDTQYF. The CDR3 bases are TGTGCCAGCAGCCCAGCGGGGCCGGGAACAGATACGCAGTATTTT.

This clonotype was detected only a few times. The chain couples TRBV18 to TRBJ2-5; a weak D match, TRBD1 (5 bases). Germline values: CDR1 KGHSH, CDR2 LQKENI. The CDR3 is 14 residues long. V was shortened by 2 bases and J by 5 bases, with 12 bases between the two germline ends. The CDR3 loop reads CASSPWQGQETQYF. The CDR3 nucleotides are TGTGCCAGCTCACCATGGCAGGGCCAGGAGACCCAGTACTTC.

The V call is TRBV20-1, the J call TRBJ2-7, with 13 positions matching TRBD2. CDR1 DFQATT and CDR2 SNEGSKA come from the germline V gene (reference sequence). After removal of 2 bases from V and 3 bases from J, the junction contained 7 bases not matched to a gene. The length of the CDR3 is 16 residues. In DNA, the CDR3 is TGCAGTGCTAGAAAGGGACTAGCGGGGTATGACTACGAGCAGTACTTC. Protein: CSARKGLAGYDYEQYF.

The V and J genes are TRBV25-1 and TRBJ1-4; weak D call: TRBD1 (6 bases). This CDR3 is 13 amino acids long. Germline CDR1 MGHDK, CDR2 SYGVNS. V was cut by 7 bases and J by 3 bases, with 9 bases left in between. CDR3 in DNA: TGTGCCAGCAATGGACAGCCTAATGAAAAACTGTTTTTT. Translated: CASNGQPNEKLFF.

A few counts support this clonotype. The genes are TRBV20-1 and TRBJ2-1; TRBD1 matches at 8 bases. V shed 5 bases and J 2 bases; nucleotides not matched to a gene: 5. This CDR3 has 14 residues. In germline, CDR1 is DFQATT, CDR2 SNEGSKA (reference sequence). The DNA of the CDR3 is TGCAGTGCTTTGGACAGGGCAACCTACAATGAGCAGTTCTTC. This sequence encodes CSALDRATYNEQFF.

V gene TRBV11-2 combines with J gene TRBJ2-7; D perhaps matches TRBD2 (6 bases). Deletions cut 5 bases from V and 1 base from J, with 12 bases between. This CDR3 has 14 residues. Per germline, CDR1 SGHAT and CDR2 FQNNGV. This CDR3 is CASSPASESYEQYF. The DNA for the CDR3 is TGTGCCAGCAGCCCGGCTAGCGAGTCCTACGAGCAGTACTTC.

As concerns this clonotype: The junction departs from the called germline gene at one end, perhaps through a read error. The chain has TRBV19 and TRBJ2-3; 7 bases fit TRBD1. Per germline, CDR1 LNHDA and CDR2 SQIVND (reference sequence). The CDR3 is 16 amino acids. The CDR3 DNA sequence: TGTGCCAGTAGCATAGGGAGACAGGGTGGCACAGATACGCAGTATTTT. Amino acid sequence: CASSIGRQGGTDTQYF.

In its sample, this clonotype was seen a few times. The chain has TRBV28 and TRBJ2-2; 8 nucleotides agree with TRBD2. The V segment lost 7 bases and the J segment 4 bases; nucleotides outside the gene matches: 17. Germline V CDR1 and CDR2: MDHEN, SYDVKM. The CDR3 is made up of 18 amino acids. DNA of the CDR3: TGTGCCAGCAACCCAGGATGGTTGACTAGCGAGGGCACCGGGGAGCTGTTTTTT. Protein: CASNPGWLTSEGTGELFF. The full variable domain, in which reference TRBV28 and TRBJ2-2 provide the parts outside the CDR3, is DVKVTQSSRYLVKRTGEKVFLECVQDMDHENMFWYRQDPGLGLRLIYFSYDVKMKEKGDIPEGYSVSREKKERFSLILESASTNQTSMYLCASNPGWLTSEGTGELFFGEGSRLTVL.

V gene TRBV20-1 combines with J gene TRBJ2-5; the D gene is possibly TRBD1 (5 bases). The CDR3 has 14 amino acids. V was cut by 2 bases and J by 1 base, with 11 bases left in between. Germline V gene lookup returns CDR1 DFQATT and CDR2 SNEGSKA (reference sequence). The CDR3 reads CSARIGRGQETQYF. CDR3 coding DNA: TGCAGTGCTAGAATCGGTAGGGGCCAAGAGACCCAGTACTTC.

At least ten counts were recorded for this clonotype. The chain couples TRBV12-3 or TRBV12-4 to TRBJ1-5; D uncertain. The CDR3 totals 12 residues. Trimming shortened V by 0 bases and J by 7 bases, and 4 bases separated the two germline ends. The CDR3 DNA reads as TGTGCCAGCAGTTTAGCGGGGCAGCCCCAGCATTTT. Amino acids: CASSLAGQPQHF.

There are a few counts of this clonotype. This chain joins TRBV5-1 and TRBJ2-7; tentatively, D is TRBD2 (5 bases). Trimming pared 3 bases from V and 4 bases from J, leaving 17 bases between. This CDR3 is built from 15 residues. Germline lookup yields CDR1 SGHRS and CDR2 YFSETQ. CDR3 in amino acids: CASSSQVEVKYEQYF. The CDR3 nucleotides are TGCGCCAGCAGCTCCCAGGTGGAGGTCAAATACGAGCAGTACTTC.

The CDR3 spells CATSDLREGDGRETQYF. CDR3 nucleotides: TGTGCCACCAGTGATTTGCGGGAGGGGGATGGACGAGAGACCCAGTACTTC. The genes are TRBV24-1 and TRBJ2-5; 8 bases are a match to TRBD2. With 0 bases clipped from V and 4 bases from J, the junction kept 9 bases outside the gene matches. The CDR3 totals 17 residues. CDR1 and CDR2 from the germline V gene are KGHDR and SFDVKD.

This clonotype came up a few times. The rearrangement uses TRBV2 and TRBJ1-5; D is possibly TRBD1 (5 bases). CDR1 and CDR2 (germline): SNHLY, FYNNEI. This CDR3 is built from 17 residues. Trimming cost V 4 bases and J 4 bases, with 20 bases left between them. CDR3 protein: CASSGEPGGSGNQPQHF. The CDR3 DNA sequence: TGTGCCAGCAGTGGAGAACCCGGGGGAAGTGGAAATCAGCCCCAGCATTTT.

This clonotype was seen a handful of times. The chain uses TRBV4-2 and TRBJ1-2; 7 bases are a match to TRBD1. This CDR3 comprises 15 residues. Trimming removed 1 base from V and 3 bases from J; junction bases left unmatched: 5. The germline V gene encodes CDR1 LGHNA and CDR2 YNFKEQ. The CDR3 DNA is TGTGCCAGCAGCCAAGTAGGGACAGACTACTATGGCTACACCTTC. Its translation is CASSQVGTDYYGYTF.

In its sample, this clonotype was seen many times. V usage is TRBV7-8 and J usage is TRBJ1-1; no definite D call. The CDR3 has 14 residues. The V gene's germline CDR1 is SGHVS and CDR2 FQNEAQ. Trimming took 5 bases from V and 5 from J, leaving 15 bases between them. CDR3 nucleotide sequence: TGTGCCAGCAGCCTAACCGGAGTAAGGACTGAAGCTTTCTTT. Protein: CASSLTGVRTEAFF. Full variable domain (outside the CDR3, taken from reference TRBV7-8 and TRBJ1-1): GAGVSQSPRYKVAKRGQDVALRCDPISGHVSLFWYQQALGQGPEFLTYFQNEAQLDKSGLPSDRFFAERPEGSVSTLKIQRTQQEDSAVYLCASSLTGVRTEAFFGQGTRLTVV.

The J gene is TRBJ2-7, the V gene TRBV11-2; weak D call: TRBD1 (5 bases). This CDR3 is built from 12 residues. The germline CDR1 and CDR2 sequences are SGHAT and FQNNGV. V dropped 4 bases and J dropped 5 bases, with 9 bases sitting between them. In nucleotides, the CDR3 is TGTGCCAGCAGCTCAGGGTCCAACGAGCAGTACTTC. Translating it yields CASSSGSNEQYF.

The J gene is TRBJ2-2, the V gene TRBV5-1; 10 nucleotides line up with TRBD1. This CDR3 region has 16 residues. Per the germline V gene, CDR1 is SGHRS and CDR2 is YFSETQ. Trimming at V came to 7 bases and at J to 2 bases, leaving 8 bases not matched to a gene. The CDR3 sequence: CASQRQGAGNTGELFF. The CDR3 nucleotides read TGCGCCAGCCAGAGACAGGGGGCCGGTAACACCGGGGAGCTGTTTTTT.